This TCR beta chain was recorded in a study of blood T cells in healthy people across ages. Overall study: Using template switching, researchers captured about one barcoded beta molecule for each two T cells. Study results and limitations: The study regarded diversity estimates from one million T cells as underestimates. In the absence of known donor CMV status, changes in expanded clonotypes were possibly confounded.

For the second PCR, which ran for about 7 to 11 cycles, a sample-barcoded 5' primer and a J-beta primer mix were used. There were at least 3 million CDR3-containing paired-end reads obtained from each sample. TCRdb reprocessed the 5' RACE reads with MiXCR, giving one entry per CDR3 protein. The table includes 630,000 or so distinct CDR3 sequences, approximately 30% detected once. This clonotype was observed at least ten times. The target antigen is unknown. The germline CDR1 and CDR2 sequences are MNHNS and SASEGT. The length of the CDR3 is 15 residues. With V trimmed by 2 bases and J by 3 bases, 7 bases remained unmatched.

This receptor was identified in a woman of 80 years or more in good health. The rearrangement links TRBV6-1 to TRBJ2-7; 7 nucleotides align to TRBD1. Sequenced input: blood. The CDR3 region has the DNA TGTGCCAGCAGTGAATTGGACAGGAGTTACTACGAGCAGTACTTC. It is translated as CASSELDRSYYEQYF.